The source of this T cell receptor (beta chain) is a study of patients and donors after allogeneic stem cell transplantation. One entry per CDR3 protein results from TCRdb running MiXCR on the RT-PCR reads. Here the sample spans about 960,000 distinct CDR3 sequences, roughly 18% being singletons. The V segment lost 4 bases and the J segment 8 bases; nucleotides outside the gene matches: 9. CDR1 is SGHRS and CDR2 is YFSETQ in the germline V gene. The CDR3 sequence is 16 residues long. This clonotype has a handful of counts. The rearrangement joins TRBV5-1 to TRBJ2-1; 13 bases match TRBD2. The sequenced material came from blood, either unsorted or a sorted T cell fraction (not recorded which). The sequence came from a human donor who was either an allogeneic HSCT recipient or a stem cell or donor lymphocyte infusion donor (not recorded which). It is not recorded whose cells these are; they may come from a transplant donor. DNA of the CDR3: TGCGCCAGCAGCCCCGGGACTAGCGGGACCATCGATGAGCAGTTCTTC. It translates to CASSPGTSGTIDEQFF.